The 31 T cell receptor beta chains given below trace back to one sample, sequenced in a study of PD-1 blockade in classical Hodgkin lymphoma. The table came from immunoSEQ multiplex PCR; TCRdb's copy has only in-frame clones and leaves some out. The sample holds around 30,000 clones, roughly 90% seen once. Time point specified: newly diagnosed, previously untreated cHL patient sample. Magnetic depletion of unwanted cells isolated CD4+ T cells from thawed PBMCs. The material sequenced was CD4+ T cells from blood. These TCRs come from a human donor with classical Hodgkin lymphoma.

This chain connects TRBV19 to TRBJ2-7; D may be TRBD2 (5 bases). The CDR3 runs to 13 residues. Deletions cut 5 bases from V and 0 bases from J, with 8 bases between. CDR1 is LNHDA, CDR2 SQIVND, per germline (reference sequence). The CDR3 DNA reads TGTGCCAGTAGTCTCGGGGTCTCCTACGAGCAGTACTTC. It codes for CASSLGVSYEQYF.

The rearrangement uses TRBV19 and TRBJ2-1; D gene uncertain. This CDR3 region has 13 residues. V was shortened by 5 bases and J by 4 bases, with 9 bases between the two germline ends. From germline, CDR1 is LNHDA and CDR2 SQIVND (reference sequence). As DNA, the CDR3 is TGTGCCAGTAGTCAAGGGTCGTACAATGAGCAGTTCTTC. This translates into CASSQGSYNEQFF.

The chain is built from TRBV5-4 and TRBJ2-7; TRBD1 might be the D (5 bases). Per germline, CDR1 SGHNT and CDR2 YYREEE (reference sequence). The CDR3 extends over 12 amino acids. Trimming cost V 5 bases and J 3 bases, with 9 bases left between them. CDR3 sequence (DNA): TGTGCCAGCAGTATGGACAACTACGAGCAGTACTTC. This codes for CASSMDNYEQYF.

The genes are TRBV10-3 and TRBJ2-4, with D maybe TRBD2 (5 bases). The CDR3 is 15 amino acids. Deletions cut 0 bases from V and 6 bases from J, with 12 bases between. The germline CDR1 and CDR2 sequences are ENHRY and SYGVKD. In DNA, the CDR3 is TGTGCCATCAGTGAGTCGACGGATGCGGGAAACATTCAGTACTTC. This translates into CAISESTDAGNIQYF.

Concerning this clone: Its ends do not fully match the called genes, so a read error is possible. The identical CDR3 is also encoded by other nucleotide sequences in the sample. The rearrangement links TRBV6-5 to TRBJ2-2; possible D gene TRBD2, 5 bases. Germline V gene sequence: CDR1 MNHEY, CDR2 SVGAGI. The length of the CDR3 is 11 residues. CDR3 bases: TGTGCCAGCAGTTTTTTCGGGGAACTGTTTTTT. This codes for CASSFFGELFF.

This clone was recorded only once. The chain is built from TRBV2 and TRBJ2-1, with D hard to call. Between the trimmed V and J ends, which lost 7 bases and 3 bases, there was a span of 10 bases. Germline loops: CDR1 SNHLY, CDR2 FYNNEI. This CDR3 region has 13 residues. The CDR3 nucleotides read TGTGCCAGCACGATGAGCCTCTACAATGAGCAGTTCTTC. Its translation is CASTMSLYNEQFF.

The gene calls are TRBV5-6 and TRBJ2-1; D ambiguous. V was trimmed by 0 bases and J by 7 bases, leaving 14 bases between them. This CDR3 is built from 15 residues. Germline lookup yields CDR1 SGHDT and CDR2 YYEEEE. Written as DNA, the CDR3 is TGTGCCAGCAGCTTGGCCAAGCTAGGTTGGAATGAGCAGTTCTTC. It encodes CASSLAKLGWNEQFF. The whole variable domain, filled in from reference TRBV5-6 and TRBJ2-1, reads DAGVTQSPTHLIKTRGQQVTLRCSPKSGHDTVSWYQQALGQGPQFIFQYYEEEERQRGNFPDRFSGHQFPNYSSELNVNALLLGDSALYLCASSLAKLGWNEQFFGPGTRLTVL.

This chain links TRBV7-7 with TRBJ2-6, with D hard to call. The V and J ends lost 1 base and 1 base respectively, with 5 bases between them. The CDR3 length is 15 residues. Germline values: CDR1 SSHAT, CDR2 FNYEAQ (reference sequence). CDR3 sequence: CASSLGGSGANVLTF. The CDR3 bases are TGTGCCAGCAGCTTAGGAGGATCTGGGGCCAACGTCCTGACTTTC.

The genes are TRBV2 and TRBJ2-3; 9 bases are shared with TRBD2. V was clipped by 3 bases and J by 6 bases; unmatched bases: 4. The CDR3 is 14 residues long. Germline CDR1 is SNHLY and CDR2 is FYNNEI. CDR3 region: CASSEGTSRDTQYF. For the CDR3, the DNA is TGTGCCAGCAGTGAGGGGACTAGCCGGGATACGCAGTATTTT.

This rearrangement joins TRBV28 to TRBJ1-5, with 8 bases identical to TRBD1. CDR3 size: 15 residues. Unmatched junction bases numbered 6, after V lost 2 bases and J lost 6 bases. CDR1 and CDR2 from the germline V gene are MDHEN and SYDVKM. The CDR3 is CASSLGQGAGQPQHF. Here the CDR3 DNA reads TGTGCCAGCAGTTTAGGGCAGGGGGCGGGTCAGCCCCAGCATTTT.

In its sample, this clone was seen once. This chain uses TRBV19 with TRBJ2-7, with D perhaps matching TRBD1 (5 bases). CDR3 length: 13 amino acids. In germline, CDR1 is LNHDA, CDR2 SQIVND (reference sequence). Trimming left V 3 bases short and J 4 bases short, with 10 bases between. The CDR3 sequence: CASSITRQYEQYF. The CDR3 DNA is TGTGCCAGTAGTATTACCCGACAGTACGAGCAGTACTTC. The full variable domain, its missing parts supplied by reference TRBV19 and TRBJ2-7, is DGGITQSPKYLFRKEGQNVTLSCEQNLNHDAMYWYRQDPGQGLRLIYYSQIVNDFQKGDIAEGYSVSREKKESFPLTVTSAQKNPTAFYLCASSITRQYEQYFGPGTRLTVT.

The CDR3 sequence: CASRTTGSSYEQYF. The CDR3 region has the DNA TGTGCCAGCAGGACGACAGGGAGCTCCTACGAGCAGTACTTC. This chain joins TRBV6-1 and TRBJ2-7, with 7 bases that match TRBD1. Germline lookup yields CDR1 MNHNS and CDR2 SASEGT. The ends lost 6 bases at V and 0 bases at J; junction bases unmatched: 5. This CDR3 comprises 14 residues.

The J gene is TRBJ2-2, the V gene TRBV6-1; 9 bases match TRBD2. The CDR3 is 19 residues long. CDR1 and CDR2 (germline): MNHNS, SASEGT. V was clipped by 2 bases and J by 1 base; unmatched bases: 11. CDR3 bases: TGTGCCAGCAGTGAACGAAGGCGTGCTAGCGGGAAGAACACCGGGGAGCTGTTTTTT. Its translation is CASSERRRASGKNTGELFF.

The rearrangement joins TRBV7-9 to TRBJ2-1, with 7 bases fitting TRBD2. Germline lookup yields CDR1 SEHNR and CDR2 FQNEAQ (reference sequence). CDR3 length: 15 amino acids. J lost 9 bases, V lost 1 base, and 9 bases had no gene match. In DNA form, the CDR3 reads TGTGCCAGCAGCTTAGTGGGGACTATAAACGGTGAGCAGTTCTTC. Its protein is CASSLVGTINGEQFF.

The V and J genes are TRBV14 and TRBJ2-3, with 13 nucleotides matching TRBD2. Unmatched junction bases numbered 10, after V lost 5 bases and J lost 11 bases. The CDR3 spans 15 residues. Germline assignment: CDR1 SGHDN and CDR2 FVKESK. In nucleotides, the CDR3 is TGTGCCAGCAGCGCAGGACTAGCGGGAGTGGTGGTGCAGTATTTT. It codes for CASSAGLAGVVVQYF.

This chain links TRBV19 with TRBJ2-1; D unclear. CDR1 and CDR2 from the germline V gene are LNHDA and SQIVND (reference sequence). With 4 bases removed from V and 7 bases from J, the gap between germline ends came to 14 bases. This CDR3 is built from 14 residues. CDR3 DNA sequence: TGTGCCAGTAGTAGAGGTATGTGGCTTAATGAGCAGTTCTTC. Its translation is CASSRGMWLNEQFF.

The chain carries TRBV18 and TRBJ1-1; D not resolved. This CDR3 has 13 residues. Trimming pared 8 bases from V and 3 bases from J, leaving 13 bases between. Per the germline V gene, CDR1 is KGHSH and CDR2 is LQKENI. The CDR3 protein is CASDTTKDTEAFF. Written as DNA, the CDR3 is TGTGCCAGCGACACCACGAAGGACACTGAAGCTTTCTTT. The entire variable domain, with the rest obtained from reference TRBV18 and TRBJ1-1, is as follows: NAGVMQNPRHLVRRRGQEARLRCSPMKGHSHVYWYRQLPEEGLKFMVYLQKENIIDESGMPKERFSAEFPKEGPSILRIQQVVRGDSAAYFCASDTTKDTEAFFGQGTRLTVV.

Concerning this clone itself: Relative to the germline gene, one junction end is altered; a read error may explain this. The chain has TRBV4-2 and TRBJ1-5, with D possibly matching TRBD1 (5 bases). This CDR3 comprises 16 residues. Per germline, CDR1 LGHNA and CDR2 YNFKEQ. CDR3 coding DNA: TGTGCCAGCAGCTTGATTGACAGCTATAGCAGTCAGCCCCAGCATTTT. It translates to CASSLIDSYSSQPQHF.

This clone came up once. The rearrangement joins TRBV15 to TRBJ2-7; possibly TRBD2 for D (6 bases). This CDR3 has 15 amino acids. V lost 1 base and J 6 bases, leaving 16 bases between the germline ends. Germline CDR1 LNHNV, CDR2 YYDKDF (reference sequence). The CDR3 protein is CATSRAWGGRGEQYF. The DNA of the CDR3 is TGTGCCACCAGCAGAGCGTGGGGAGGACGAGGCGAGCAGTACTTC. The full variable domain, with the rest looked up from reference TRBV15 and TRBJ2-7, is DAMVIQNPRYQVTQFGKPVTLSCSQTLNHNVMYWYQQKSSQAPKLLFHYYDKDFNNEADTPDNFQSRRPNTSFCFLDIRSPGLGDTAMYLCATSRAWGGRGEQYFGPGTRLTVT.

The rearrangement uses TRBV6-5 and TRBJ2-1; 8 bases are a match to TRBD2. CDR1 and CDR2 from the germline V gene are MNHEY and SVGAGI. The length of the CDR3 is 16 residues. V was clipped by 4 bases and J by 4 bases; unmatched bases: 9. CDR3 DNA sequence: TGTGCCAGCAGTTCCGACGCTAGCGGGTTGTACAATGAGCAGTTCTTC. Its translation is CASSSDASGLYNEQFF.

As regards this clone: A read error may account for a junction end that differs from germline. The V and J genes are TRBV7-2 and TRBJ2-7; no reliable D call. The length of the CDR3 is 13 residues. Germline V lookup: CDR1 SGHTA, CDR2 FQGNSA. CDR3 sequence (DNA): TGTGCCAGCAGCTTAGACCCGTCGGCGGTCGTAGGCTTC. This codes for CASSLDPSAVVGF.

This chain links TRBV4-1 with TRBJ2-2; TRBD2 matches at 9 bases. The CDR3 spans 17 residues. V trimming: 0 bases; J trimming: 7 bases; junction bases outside the gene matches: 9. Germline lookup yields CDR1 MGHRA and CDR2 YSYEKL. CDR3 coding DNA: TGCGCCAGCAGCCAAGATGCGCGGGAGGGCCCTCGCGGGGAGCTGTTTTTT. Protein sequence: CASSQDAREGPRGELFF.

The V and J genes are TRBV7-2 and TRBJ2-2, with D maybe TRBD2 (5 bases). The CDR3 sequence is 16 residues long. Germline V CDR1 and CDR2: SGHTA, FQGNSA. Trimming took 1 base from V and 1 from J, leaving 10 bases between them. CDR3 sequence: CASSLVAGLNTGELFF. CDR3 nucleotides: TGTGCCAGCAGCTTAGTGGCCGGACTGAACACCGGGGAGCTGTTTTTT. The whole variable domain, filled in from reference TRBV7-2 and TRBJ2-2, reads GAGVSQSPSNKVTEKGKDVELRCDPISGHTALYWYRQSLGQGLEFLIYFQGNSAPDKSGLPSDRFSAERTGGSVSTLTIQRTQQEDSAVYLCASSLVAGLNTGELFFGEGSRLTVL.

The V and J genes are TRBV5-1 and TRBJ2-3; possibly TRBD2 for D (6 bases). In germline, CDR1 is SGHRS, CDR2 YFSETQ. The CDR3 is 16 residues long. Trimming took off 0 bases at V and 3 bases at J, with 14 bases between the two ends. CDR3: CASSLVGLSQTDTQYF. DNA of the CDR3: TGCGCCAGCAGCTTGGTGGGACTCTCCCAAACAGATACGCAGTATTTT.

This chain links TRBV7-9 with TRBJ2-1, with TRBD2 matching 10 bases. With 5 bases clipped from V and 4 bases from J, the junction kept 8 bases outside the gene matches. The CDR3 is made up of 16 amino acids. Germline-derived CDR1 and CDR2 are SEHNR and FQNEAQ (reference sequence). The CDR3 region has the DNA TGTGCCAGCAGCCCAGATCTAGCGGGAGTTTACAATGAGCAGTTCTTC. Translated: CASSPDLAGVYNEQFF.

The genes are TRBV6-6 and TRBJ2-2, with D maybe TRBD2 (7 bases). V dropped 5 bases and J dropped 4 bases, with 14 bases sitting between them. CDR3 size: 15 residues. Germline V gives CDR1 MNHNY, CDR2 SVGAGI (reference sequence). The DNA for the CDR3 is TGTGCCAGCAGTATACAGGGCGGGGGCACCGGGGAGCTGTTTTTT. Its translation is CASSIQGGGTGELFF.

CDR3 nucleotides: TGTGCCAGCAGCCAAGATGTTAGCGGGGACACCGGGGAGCTGTTTTTT. The encoded protein is CASSQDVSGDTGELFF. V usage is TRBV4-2 and J usage is TRBJ2-2; 8 bases line up with TRBD2. With V trimmed by 0 bases and J by 3 bases, 3 bases remained unmatched. The V gene's germline CDR1 is LGHNA and CDR2 YNFKEQ. The CDR3 contains 16 residues.

This CDR3 is CSALDSYGYTF. The CDR3 bases are TGCAGTGCCCTGGACAGCTATGGCTACACCTTC. The V gene is TRBV20-1, the J gene TRBJ1-2, with D possibly matching TRBD1 (6 bases). V shed 6 bases and J shed 4 bases, with 9 bases lying between them. Germline V gene data show CDR1 as DFQATT and CDR2 as SNEGSKA (reference sequence). CDR3 length equals 11 residues.

The gene calls are TRBV7-2 and TRBJ1-1; D perhaps matches TRBD1 (5 bases). This CDR3 is 14 amino acids long. Germline V gives CDR1 SGHTA, CDR2 FQGNSA. V was pared by 5 bases and J by 0 bases, with 10 bases between. CDR3 region: CASSAGLLNTEAFF. Here the CDR3 DNA reads TGTGCCAGCAGCGCGGGACTGCTGAACACTGAAGCTTTCTTT.

The rearrangement joins TRBV15 to TRBJ1-5; TRBD1 might be the D (5 bases). Germline V CDR1 and CDR2: LNHNV, YYDKDF (reference sequence). The CDR3 contains 17 residues. The ends were cut back, 3 bases at V and 3 bases at J, with 18 bases in the middle. This chain's CDR3 is CATSSPGYRGLNQPQHF. DNA of the CDR3: TGTGCCACCAGCAGTCCTGGCTACCGGGGCCTCAATCAGCCCCAGCATTTT.

The chain recombines TRBV5-8 with TRBJ1-2; D unresolved. V was cut by 0 bases and J by 4 bases, with 7 bases left in between. The germline V gene has CDR1 SGHTS and CDR2 YDEGEE. CDR3 size: 13 residues. CDR3 in DNA: TGTGCCAGCAGCTTGGGCCAGTTCTATGGCTACACCTTC. It encodes CASSLGQFYGYTF.